The 19 T cell receptor beta chains listed next were all sequenced from one sample in a study of early T cells in non-severe SARS-CoV-2 infection. TCRdb reanalysed the 5' RACE reads using MiXCR and keeps one entry per CDR3 protein. The data show 65,000 to 95,000 distinct CDR3 sequences, with about a sixth seen just once and 2.5% to 3% held by the top ten. Sequenced material: whole blood. The receptor set was obtained from an adult who was a healthcare worker with PCR-confirmed SARS-CoV-2 infection or an uninfected control (not recorded which).

This rearrangement joins TRBV19 to TRBJ2-2; 9 bases map to TRBD2. Germline trimming cut 6 bases from V and 4 bases from J; bases unmatched to any gene: 3. Germline assignment: CDR1 LNHDA and CDR2 SQIVND (reference sequence). The CDR3 extends over 14 amino acids. CDR3 in amino acids: CASRSAGGTGELFF. CDR3 coding DNA: TGTGCCAGTAGATCAGCGGGAGGCACCGGGGAGCTGTTTTTT.

This clonotype was observed a few times. The chain employs TRBV7-9 and TRBJ2-7; 8 positions match TRBD1. The germline V gene has CDR1 SEHNR and CDR2 FQNEAQ (reference sequence). Unmatched junction bases numbered 4, after V lost 1 base and J lost 5 bases. This CDR3 comprises 14 residues. CDR3 DNA: TGTGCCAGCAGCTTAGGCCAGGGGGCAAACGAGCAGTACTTC. Translation gives CASSLGQGANEQYF.

The V call is TRBV11-2, the J call TRBJ2-5, with 12 nucleotides matching TRBD2. Trimming at V came to 5 bases and at J to 4 bases, leaving 11 bases not matched to a gene. This CDR3 comprises 17 residues. Germline CDR1 and CDR2: SGHAT and FQNNGV. CDR3 coding DNA: TGTGCCAGCAGCAGCGGCTCCCTGACTAGCGGGAGAGAGACCCAGTACTTC. Translated, it gives CASSSGSLTSGRETQYF.

There are a few counts of this clonotype. V usage is TRBV24-1 and J usage is TRBJ2-2; no definite D call. CDR1 and CDR2 from the germline V gene are KGHDR and SFDVKD. CDR3 length equals 15 residues. V lost 4 bases and J lost 0, with 8 bases in between. The CDR3 bases are TGTGCCACCAGTGACACAAAAGCGAACACCGGGGAGCTGTTTTTT. This sequence encodes CATSDTKANTGELFF.

This clonotype came up a few times. The rearrangement joins TRBV6-5 to TRBJ2-1; 9 bases fit TRBD2. Trimming cost V 5 bases and J 5 bases; bases outside gene matches: 7. Germline V gene data show CDR1 as MNHEY and CDR2 as SVGAGI. This CDR3 spans 15 amino acids. CDR3 residues: CASSLLAGGNNEQFF. In nucleotides, the CDR3 is TGTGCCAGCAGTCTACTAGCGGGCGGAAACAATGAGCAGTTCTTC.

This clonotype was seen a few times. V usage is TRBV19 and J usage is TRBJ1-4; D is unresolved. Trimming stripped 5 bases from V and 2 bases from J, with 9 bases between. This CDR3 has 14 amino acids. Germline V gene sequence: CDR1 LNHDA, CDR2 SQIVND (reference sequence). CDR3 DNA: TGTGCCAGTAGTTTGACCGGTACTAATGAAAAACTGTTTTTT. This translates into CASSLTGTNEKLFF.

This clonotype has only a few counts. The CDR3 spells CASIGGAGGEQFF. The DNA for the CDR3 is TGTGCCAGCATCGGGGGGGCTGGGGGCGAGCAGTTCTTC. The V gene is TRBV6-6, the J gene TRBJ2-1, with TRBD2 identical over 8 bases. Germline lookup yields CDR1 MNHNY and CDR2 SVGAGI (reference sequence). J lost 10 bases, V lost 7 bases, and 9 bases had no gene match. This CDR3 is 13 amino acids long.

This clonotype appeared a few times. The V gene is TRBV28, the J gene TRBJ2-3, with 10 bases identical to TRBD2. The CDR3 totals 17 residues. V shed 4 bases, J shed 5 bases, and the junction held 12 bases outside the gene matches. CDR1 and CDR2 (germline): MDHEN, SYDVKM. DNA of the CDR3: TGTGCCAGCAGTTCCCAGCCGGGAGCGGGGGGGCTAGATACGCAGTATTTT. Translation: CASSSQPGAGGLDTQYF.

V and J are TRBV12-3 or TRBV12-4 and TRBJ2-1; 9 bases fit TRBD1. Trimming cost V 5 bases and J 7 bases; bases outside gene matches: 9. This CDR3 region has 15 residues. The CDR3 bases are TGTGCCAGCAGTCGAGCGGGACAGGGTATAAATGAGCAGTTCTTC. Translation gives CASSRAGQGINEQFF.

The chain joins TRBV6-5 to TRBJ1-2; unclear D gene. CDR3 size: 15 residues. Trimming took 0 bases from V and 4 from J, leaving 12 bases between them. CDR1 and CDR2 from the germline V gene are MNHEY and SVGAGI. The CDR3 sequence: CASSYSLGVGYGYTF. As DNA, the CDR3 is TGTGCCAGCAGTTACTCTCTCGGAGTCGGCTATGGCTACACCTTC.

This chain links TRBV20-1 with TRBJ1-1, with D perhaps matching TRBD1 (5 bases). Trimming took 0 bases from V and 10 from J, leaving 24 bases between them. The CDR3 length is 16 residues. The germline gives CDR1 DFQATT, CDR2 SNEGSKA (reference sequence). In DNA form, the CDR3 reads TGCAGTGCTAGAGATCGCCTCCGGGATCTAGGAAGGGGAGCTTTCTTT. Translation: CSARDRLRDLGRGAFF.

The rearrangement joins TRBV20-1 to TRBJ2-7; 7 bases agree with TRBD1. This CDR3 has 14 amino acids. Germline CDR1 is DFQATT and CDR2 is SNEGSKA (reference sequence). Unmatched junction bases numbered 4, after V lost 0 bases and J lost 2 bases. DNA of the CDR3: TGCAGTGCTAGAGATCTAACAGGGGCCTACGAGCAGTACTTC. Encoded protein: CSARDLTGAYEQYF.

The CDR3 nucleotides read TGTGCCAGCAGCGTAGCACAGGCCTCAGGTGAGCAGTTCTTC. Its translation: CASSVAQASGEQFF. The chain recombines TRBV9 with TRBJ2-1; TRBD1 might be the D (5 bases). This CDR3 comprises 14 residues. V was cut by 0 bases and J by 9 bases, with 13 bases left in between. Germline V gives CDR1 SGDLS, CDR2 YYNGEE.

This clonotype was seen a handful of times. The J gene is TRBJ2-7, the V gene TRBV29-1, with 9 nucleotides matching TRBD1. Germline values: CDR1 SQVTM, CDR2 ANQGSEA. The CDR3 consists of 12 residues. After removal of 7 bases from V and 5 bases from J, the junction contained 6 bases not matched to a gene. The CDR3 DNA reads TGCAGCGCCGGACAGGGGATAAACGAGCAGTACTTC. Amino acid sequence: CSAGQGINEQYF.

This clonotype was seen at least ten times. The chain recombines TRBV12-3 or TRBV12-4 with TRBJ1-1; maybe TRBD1 (5 bases). Trimming took off 6 bases at V and 4 bases at J, with 9 bases between the two ends. CDR3 length equals 12 residues. CDR3 sequence reads: CASREGVTEAFF. CDR3 coding DNA: TGTGCCAGCAGAGAAGGGGTCACTGAAGCTTTCTTT.

V and J are TRBV12-3 or TRBV12-4 and TRBJ2-7, with 7 positions matching TRBD1. CDR3 length equals 12 residues. J was trimmed by 13 bases and V by 3 bases; bases with no gene match: 9. CDR3 sequence (DNA): TGTGCCAGCAGTTTTAGGGGGCGAATCTCCTACTTC. The encoded protein is CASSFRGRISYF.

This clonotype was seen only a few times. This chain connects TRBV7-6 to TRBJ2-1, with D possibly being TRBD2 (6 bases). V was cut by 1 base and J by 8 bases, with 27 bases left in between. The CDR3 sequence is 19 residues long. The germline V gene encodes CDR1 SGHVS and CDR2 FNYEAQ. This CDR3 reads CASSLEGDSPRRKIDEQFF. DNA for the CDR3: TGTGCCAGCAGCTTAGAAGGGGACTCCCCGAGAAGGAAGATCGATGAGCAGTTCTTC.

This clonotype appeared a few times. The chain recombines TRBV6-5 with TRBJ2-7; 8 bases agree with TRBD2. V trimming: 4 bases; J trimming: 6 bases; junction bases outside the gene matches: 11. Germline CDR1 MNHEY, CDR2 SVGAGI. The CDR3 sequence is 15 residues long. The chain's CDR3 is CASSSSGRGRGEQYF. The CDR3 DNA reads TGTGCCAGCAGTTCCTCCGGGAGGGGGAGAGGCGAGCAGTACTTC.

Ten or more counts support this clonotype. The rearrangement joins TRBV2 to TRBJ1-5; TRBD1 might be the D (6 bases). This CDR3 contains 17 residues. Per germline, CDR1 SNHLY and CDR2 FYNNEI. V was shortened by 9 bases and J by 3 bases, with 24 bases between the two germline ends. CDR3 DNA: TGTGCCAGTGGAGGGGGGACTCGGAGCGGGCCCAATCAGCCCCAGCATTTT. As protein: CASGGGTRSGPNQPQHF.